The sample holds a few counts of the clone carrying this T cell receptor (beta chain). This sample is drawn from a study of T cell changes during pregnancy in multiple sclerosis. The method was immunoSEQ multiplex PCR; TCRdb's version includes in-frame clones alone and lacks a portion of them. The profile covers some 30,000 clones, with 80% to 90% appearing a single time and approximately 10% taken by the ten largest. Germline trimming cut 2 bases from V and 4 bases from J; bases unmatched to any gene: 2. The germline V gene has CDR1 MNHNS and CDR2 SASEGT. The CDR3 consists of 17 residues. The TCR sequence derives from a female donor with multiple sclerosis, enrolled in a pregnancy study. This material consisted of CD8+ T cells from peripheral blood mononuclear cells, taken in the third trimester of pregnancy. The chain has TRBV6-1 and TRBJ2-1; 16 bases map to TRBD2. The CDR3 is CASSEWGLAGGYNEQFF. For the CDR3, the DNA is TGTGCCAGCAGTGAATGGGGACTAGCGGGAGGGTACAATGAGCAGTTCTTC.